This T cell receptor beta chain was obtained from a study of blood T cell repertoires in COVID-19. Study information: COVID-19 samples from acute and convalescent phases originated in the United States, Italy and Spain. The analysed material was cDNA or gDNA that came from T cells, B-cell-depleted T cells, or PBMCs.

This clone has a single count. The study drew participants aged about 18 to 89 years from approximately 23 US areas. After removal of 3 bases from V and 2 bases from J, the junction contained 1 base not matched to a gene. Germline V gene sequence: CDR1 SNHLY, CDR2 FYNNEI. The CDR3 is made up of 16 amino acids. In the authors' methods: Amplifying reference gene primers gave estimates of nucleated cell counts. Profiling relied on immunoSEQ multiplex PCR, and the TCRdb table lists in-frame clones only, not all of them. V and J calls and clone size are copied from that table; D and trimming were computed from the DNA. The repertoire holds a few hundred thousand clones, with around 80% as singletons.

The chain is built from TRBV2 and TRBJ2-6; 10 nucleotides align to TRBD1. The sample consisted of PBMCs or T cells enriched from blood (not recorded which). This receptor was taken from a man in his thirties or forties with acute COVID-19. The chain's CDR3 is CASSDGTGAGANVLTF. The CDR3 DNA reads TGTGCCAGCAGTGATGGGACAGGGGCTGGGGCCAACGTCCTGACTTTC.